The clone carrying this T cell receptor (beta chain) appeared once. Its antigen is not known. The record originates from a study of T cell repertoires in cytomegalovirus infection. MiXCR was run by TCRdb on the reads, yielding one entry per CDR3 protein. Among about 400,000 distinct CDR3 sequences listed, roughly 34% were seen once. This material consisted of cultured PBMCs, taken from culture after CMV antigen stimulation. The sequence was collected from a human donor in good health (CMV status not recorded). Some clones in this sample may be carry-over from other donors' samples.

The CDR3 bases are TGTGCCAGTAGTCCCGACCCAGGGGAAACGCAGTATTTT. Translating it yields CASSPDPGETQYF. The rearrangement uses TRBV19 and TRBJ2-3, with D perhaps TRBD1 (6 bases). CDR3 size: 13 residues. Per germline, CDR1 LNHDA and CDR2 SQIVND (reference sequence). V was cut by 5 bases and J by 9 bases, with 15 bases left in between.